Below, 28 T cell receptor beta chains from the same sample are listed, as sequenced in a study of OX40 agonist ivuxolimab in advanced cancers. Profiled with immunoSEQ multiplex PCR; TCRdb holds only in-frame clones, not every one. The table includes about 50,000 clones, around nine tenths detected once. The sequenced sample was CD4+ or CD8+ T cells sorted from blood, obtained in a trial of the OX40 agonist ivuxolimab. These receptors were taken from an adult with an advanced solid tumor such as melanoma, head and neck, liver or kidney cancer.

The V call is TRBV30, the J call TRBJ1-5, with D possibly matching TRBD1 (5 bases). Germline V CDR1 and CDR2: GTSNPN, SVGIG (reference sequence). The CDR3 contains 14 residues. V was shortened by 0 bases and J by 4 bases, with 10 bases between the two germline ends. The CDR3 bases are TGTGCCTGGAGTGTACTCGGGGGGAATCAGCCCCAGCATTTT. Translated: CAWSVLGGNQPQHF. The full variable domain, completed using reference TRBV30 and TRBJ1-5, is SQTIHQWPATLVQPVGSPLSLECTVEGTSNPNLYWYRQAAGRGLQLLFYSVGIGQISSEVPQNLSASRPQDRQFILSSKKLLLSDSGFYLCAWSVLGGNQPQHFGDGTRLSIL.

The gene calls are TRBV18 and TRBJ1-1; no clear D. Germline CDR1 is KGHSH and CDR2 is LQKENI. Trimming pared 6 bases from V and 5 bases from J, leaving 13 bases between. CDR3 size: 13 residues. The CDR3 loop is CASSPGFVTEAFF. The DNA of the CDR3 is TGTGCCAGCTCCCCGGGTTTCGTTACTGAAGCTTTCTTT.

The chain employs TRBV6-1 and TRBJ2-3, with D maybe TRBD1 (5 bases). The CDR3 has 14 residues. V was pared by 5 bases and J by 2 bases, with 11 bases between. From germline, CDR1 is MNHNS and CDR2 SASEGT. CDR3 sequence: CASSLRQLTDTQYF. CDR3 sequence (DNA): TGTGCCAGCAGTCTACGACAGCTCACAGATACGCAGTATTTT.

J is TRBJ1-6 and V is TRBV27; TRBD1 matches at 9 bases. Trimming cost V 6 bases and J 7 bases; bases outside gene matches: 7. Germline V gene lookup returns CDR1 MNHEY and CDR2 SMNVEV (reference sequence). The CDR3 length is 15 residues. CDR3 in DNA: TGTGCCAGCAGACCCCGGGGACAGGGCAATTCACCCCTCCACTTT. Amino acid sequence: CASRPRGQGNSPLHF.

This clone was recorded once. The genes are TRBV10-1 and TRBJ1-1; 7 bases fit TRBD1. Germline V gives CDR1 WNHNN, CDR2 SYGVQD (reference sequence). This CDR3 spans 16 amino acids. The junction had 7 bases not matched to a gene; V was cut back by 2 bases and J by 1 base. The CDR3 DNA follows: TGCGCCAGCAGTGAGGATCACGGACAGGAGAACACTGAAGCTTTCTTT. Encoded protein: CASSEDHGQENTEAFF.

J is TRBJ2-7 and V is TRBV6-8; D gene ambiguous. Between the trimmed V and J ends, which lost 6 bases and 4 bases, there was a span of 16 bases. The germline V gene encodes CDR1 MNHGY and CDR2 SAAAGT. The CDR3 is made up of 14 amino acids. The DNA of the CDR3 is TGTGCCAGCAGAGCAACACCTCTCGATTACGAGCAGTACGTC. Its protein product is CASRATPLDYEQYV.

This chain connects TRBV18 to TRBJ1-2, with D unclear. CDR3 size: 13 residues. Germline V gene lookup returns CDR1 KGHSH and CDR2 LQKENI. Trimming cost V 0 bases and J 8 bases, with 10 bases left between them. This CDR3 reads CASSPPVFDGYTF. The CDR3 DNA sequence: TGTGCCAGCTCACCACCAGTTTTCGACGGCTACACCTTC.

V gene TRBV28 combines with J gene TRBJ2-3; possibly TRBD2 for D (6 bases). The germline V and J ends were trimmed by 6 bases and 1 base, with 14 bases remaining between them. CDR3 length: 15 residues. The germline gives CDR1 MDHEN, CDR2 SYDVKM. This chain's CDR3 is CASRTQWRGTDTQYF. The CDR3, as DNA: TGTGCCAGCAGGACCCAATGGAGGGGCACAGATACGCAGTATTTT.

J is TRBJ2-5 and V is TRBV10-3; D unclear. Germline CDR1 is ENHRY and CDR2 is SYGVKD. This CDR3 comprises 12 residues. The ends were cut back, 11 bases at V and 4 bases at J, with 14 bases in the middle. In nucleotides, the CDR3 is TGTGCCTCCCCAGACCTTAGAGAGACCCAGTACTTC. It is translated as CASPDLRETQYF.

The V and J genes are TRBV27 and TRBJ2-7, with 7 positions matching TRBD1. Looked up from germline, CDR1 is MNHEY and CDR2 is SMNVEV (reference sequence). The CDR3 extends over 14 amino acids. The V segment lost 5 bases and the J segment 4 bases; nucleotides outside the gene matches: 8. CDR3 DNA sequence: TGTGCCAGCAGTCAGGGGACAGCCTCATACGAGCAGTACTTC. The encoded protein is CASSQGTASYEQYF.

Remarks on this clone: Other DNA sequences from this sample encode an identical CDR3 as well. This chain links TRBV19 with TRBJ2-5; D is unclear. CDR3 size: 13 residues. Trimming pared 0 bases from V and 3 bases from J, leaving 5 bases between. CDR1 is LNHDA, CDR2 SQIVND, per germline (reference sequence). The CDR3 protein is CASSIDGEETQYF. The DNA for the CDR3 is TGTGCCAGTAGTATAGATGGAGAAGAGACCCAGTACTTC. Based on the CDR3 plus reference TRBV19 and TRBJ2-5, the full variable domain is DGGITQSPKYLFRKEGQNVTLSCEQNLNHDAMYWYRQDPGQGLRLIYYSQIVNDFQKGDIAEGYSVSREKKESFPLTVTSAQKNPTAFYLCASSIDGEETQYFGPGTRLLVL.

V usage is TRBV6-5 and J usage is TRBJ1-1, with a weak D call TRBD1 (6 bases). V gave up 6 bases and J gave up 1 base, with 12 bases separating them. Germline values: CDR1 MNHEY, CDR2 SVGAGI. This CDR3 spans 14 amino acids. As DNA, the CDR3 is TGTGCCAGCAGCTTCGGGACACGGAACACTGAAGCTTTCTTT. It yields the protein CASSFGTRNTEAFF.

The chain employs TRBV6-1 and TRBJ2-7; maybe TRBD1 (6 bases). The CDR3 consists of 14 residues. The V gene's germline CDR1 is MNHNS and CDR2 SASEGT. V lost 6 bases to trimming and J lost 3 bases, with 15 bases between them. The CDR3: CASSRGQQLYEQYV. The CDR3 nucleotides read TGTGCCAGCAGCCGTGGACAGCAACTCTACGAGCAGTACGTC.

The rearrangement uses TRBV4-1 and TRBJ2-1, with 12 nucleotides matching TRBD2. This CDR3 contains 19 residues. Germline trimming cut 1 base from V and 2 bases from J; bases unmatched to any gene: 9. The V gene's germline CDR1 is MGHRA and CDR2 YSYEKL. CDR3 sequence reads: CASSQGGTSGPLPYNEQFF. CDR3 sequence (DNA): TGCGCCAGCAGCCAAGGCGGGACTAGCGGGCCATTACCCTACAATGAGCAGTTCTTC.

The chain is built from TRBV7-9 and TRBJ1-5, with D maybe TRBD1 (5 bases). The CDR3 spans 14 residues. Looked up from germline, CDR1 is SEHNR and CDR2 is FQNEAQ (reference sequence). The V end lost 0 bases, the J end lost 7 bases, and 10 bases lay between the germline ends. The CDR3 DNA is TGTGCCAGCAGCTTAGCGCAGGGAACGCAGCCCCAGCATTTT. Translating it yields CASSLAQGTQPQHF.

This chain uses TRBV5-6 with TRBJ1-2, with D possibly being TRBD1 (6 bases). The CDR3 loop spans 13 amino acids. Germline CDR1 is SGHDT and CDR2 is YYEEEE. V was shortened by 3 bases and J by 4 bases, with 10 bases between the two germline ends. The CDR3 sequence: CASSSGQFYGYTF. The CDR3 nucleotides are TGTGCCAGCAGCTCCGGACAGTTCTATGGCTACACCTTC. Full variable domain (rest looked up from reference TRBV5-6 and TRBJ1-2): DAGVTQSPTHLIKTRGQQVTLRCSPKSGHDTVSWYQQALGQGPQFIFQYYEEEERQRGNFPDRFSGHQFPNYSSELNVNALLLGDSALYLCASSSGQFYGYTFGSGTRLTVV.

The V gene is TRBV2, the J gene TRBJ2-1; D is uncertain. Looked up from germline, CDR1 is SNHLY and CDR2 is FYNNEI. V gave up 11 bases and J gave up 0 bases, with 11 bases separating them. The CDR3 extends over 13 amino acids. CDR3 loop: CASRLSSYNEQFF. The CDR3 DNA is TGTGCCTCTAGACTGAGCTCCTACAATGAGCAGTTCTTC.

V is TRBV19 and J is TRBJ1-1, with unresolved D. The length of the CDR3 is 19 residues. V lost 2 bases and J lost 4, with 26 bases in between. The germline gives CDR1 LNHDA, CDR2 SQIVND (reference sequence). The CDR3 reads CASSIKGGDISLRPTEAFF. In nucleotides, the CDR3 is TGTGCCAGTAGTATAAAGGGTGGAGACATAAGTTTACGTCCCACTGAAGCTTTCTTT.

This clone was counted a few times. V is TRBV6-1 and J is TRBJ1-6, with D possibly matching TRBD1 (6 bases). Germline assignment: CDR1 MNHNS and CDR2 SASEGT. This CDR3 is built from 16 residues. With 2 bases removed from V and 6 bases from J, the gap between germline ends came to 14 bases. The CDR3 DNA reads TGTGCCAGCAGTGAAACGGCAGGGGAAGGTAATTCACCCCTCCACTTT. Translating gives CASSETAGEGNSPLHF.

The chain has TRBV7-9 and TRBJ2-7; TRBD1 might be the D (6 bases). The CDR3 is 13 amino acids. CDR1 and CDR2 from the germline V gene are SEHNR and FQNEAQ (reference sequence). The germline V and J ends were trimmed by 2 bases and 4 bases, with 9 bases remaining between them. CDR3 bases: TGTGCCAGCAGCTTAACAGGGCGGTACGAGCAGTACTTC. It encodes CASSLTGRYEQYF.

The chain joins TRBV27 to TRBJ1-1; possible D gene TRBD1, 5 bases. CDR1 and CDR2 from the germline V gene are MNHEY and SMNVEV (reference sequence). V lost 4 bases and J lost 1, with 13 bases in between. CDR3 length equals 15 residues. The CDR3 region has the DNA TGTGCCAGCAGTTCCCCCGGGAGGGGGAACACTGAAGCTTTCTTT. It translates to CASSSPGRGNTEAFF.

This sequence joins TRBV5-4 and TRBJ2-4; possibly TRBD1 for D (6 bases). From germline, CDR1 is SGHNT and CDR2 YYREEE (reference sequence). With 0 bases removed from V and 10 bases from J, the gap between germline ends came to 11 bases. This CDR3 spans 13 amino acids. CDR3 coding DNA: TGTGCCAGCAGCTTGGACAGGGCAGGGATTCAGTACTTC. Translation gives CASSLDRAGIQYF.

The chain couples TRBV6-6 to TRBJ1-2, with TRBD1 matching over 7 bases. Trimming at V came to 7 bases and at J to 8 bases, leaving 4 bases not matched to a gene. This CDR3 is built from 11 residues. Germline CDR1 is MNHNY and CDR2 is SVGAGI (reference sequence). As DNA, the CDR3 is TGTGCCAGCACCGACAGGGTGGGCTACACCTTC. Its translation is CASTDRVGYTF.

The gene calls are TRBV28 and TRBJ1-3; 7 bases agree with TRBD1. CDR1 and CDR2 (germline): MDHEN, SYDVKM. This CDR3 is built from 12 residues. J was trimmed by 8 bases and V by 5 bases; bases with no gene match: 3. CDR3 sequence reads: CASSPGGDTIYF. The CDR3 DNA reads as TGTGCCAGCAGTCCAGGGGGTGACACCATATATTTT.

The chain links TRBV5-4 to TRBJ2-5; 7 bases are a match to TRBD2. Germline values: CDR1 SGHNT, CDR2 YYREEE (reference sequence). V lost 1 base and J lost 0; bases outside the gene matches: 6. This CDR3 is built from 16 residues. Here the CDR3 reads CASSLMAGRDQETQYF. As DNA, the CDR3 is TGTGCCAGCAGCTTGATGGCGGGGAGGGACCAAGAGACCCAGTACTTC.

V usage is TRBV7-9 and J usage is TRBJ1-6; D remains ambiguous. CDR1 SEHNR and CDR2 FQNEAQ come from the germline V gene (reference sequence). The V end was cut by 1 base, the J end by 8 bases, with 12 bases between. The CDR3 is 15 residues long. For the CDR3, the DNA is TGTGCCAGCAGCTTAGTCAGCACCGGTGATTCACCCCTCCACTTT. Translation: CASSLVSTGDSPLHF.

This rearrangement joins TRBV30 to TRBJ2-5; D might be TRBD2 (5 bases). The CDR3 extends over 11 amino acids. The germline V and J ends were trimmed by 5 bases and 5 bases, with 9 bases remaining between them. Germline lookup yields CDR1 GTSNPN and CDR2 SVGIG (reference sequence). CDR3 nucleotides: TGTGCCTGGGCGGGTGCCGAGACCCAGTACTTC. As protein: CAWAGAETQYF. Full variable domain (remainder filled in from reference TRBV30 and TRBJ2-5): SQTIHQWPATLVQPVGSPLSLECTVEGTSNPNLYWYRQAAGRGLQLLFYSVGIGQISSEVPQNLSASRPQDRQFILSSKKLLLSDSGFYLCAWAGAETQYFGPGTRLLVL.

This clone was found once. The V and J genes are TRBV28 and TRBJ2-1, with D tentatively TRBD1 (6 bases). Trimming stripped 2 bases from V and 6 bases from J, with 17 bases between. Germline CDR1 reads MDHEN; CDR2 reads SYDVKM. The CDR3 has 16 amino acids. The CDR3 region is CASSLSQTFRGNEQFF. CDR3 nucleotides: TGTGCCAGCAGTTTAAGTCAGACTTTCAGGGGCAATGAGCAGTTCTTC.